This entry lists 5 T cell receptor beta chains sequenced from one sample in a study of T-cell memory formation after mild COVID-19. TCRdb reprocessed the 5' RACE reads via MiXCR and lists one record per CDR3 protein. The table lists 470,000 or so distinct CDR3 sequences, 15% to 20% of them singletons. The specimen was PBMCs or a T cell subset sorted from them (not recorded which). These receptors all come from an adult woman who had mild COVID-19 (a few samples of this study predate the infection). Cell type and time point are not known.

The sample holds a few counts of this clonotype. This CDR3 reads CASSQGVGANNEQFF. CDR3 nucleotides: TGTGCCAGCAGCCAAGGGGTGGGGGCGAACAATGAGCAGTTCTTC. The V and J genes are TRBV4-2 and TRBJ2-1; weak D call: TRBD1 (6 bases). Germline loops: CDR1 LGHNA, CDR2 YNFKEQ. With 1 base removed from V and 5 bases from J, the gap between germline ends came to 12 bases. This CDR3 is 15 amino acids long.

The V gene is TRBV11-2, the J gene TRBJ2-7; 9 positions match TRBD1. The J segment lost 10 bases and the V segment lost 5 bases, leaving 9 bases of the junction unmatched. The CDR3 has 13 amino acids. CDR1 is SGHAT and CDR2 is FQNNGV in the germline V gene. The CDR3 loop reads CASSPGTGYQQYF. The DNA for the CDR3 is TGTGCCAGCAGCCCGGGGACAGGGTATCAACAGTACTTC.

The sample holds a few counts of this clonotype. CDR3 sequence (DNA): TGCGCCAGCAGCCAAGATCGTGGCGCCCAGACCTACGAGCAGTACTTC. Protein sequence: CASSQDRGAQTYEQYF. The J gene is TRBJ2-7, the V gene TRBV4-1, with D uncertain. This CDR3 comprises 16 residues. V was clipped by 0 bases and J by 2 bases, with 14 bases between them. Germline CDR1 and CDR2: MGHRA and YSYEKL.

The chain has TRBV6-5 and TRBJ2-7; D unresolved. The germline V gene encodes CDR1 MNHEY and CDR2 SVGAGI. Deletions cut 0 bases from V and 0 bases from J, with 6 bases between. This CDR3 contains 14 residues. The CDR3 sequence is CASSYSLGSYEQYF. In DNA, the CDR3 is TGTGCCAGCAGTTACTCCCTTGGCTCCTACGAGCAGTACTTC.

There are a few counts of this clonotype. The V and J genes are TRBV7-2 and TRBJ2-4, with D unclear. Germline V gene sequence: CDR1 SGHTA, CDR2 FQGNSA. The length of the CDR3 is 15 residues. Trimming cost V 5 bases and J 1 base, with 12 bases left between them. In DNA, the CDR3 is TGTGCCAGCAGCCCTTACCCCCCCGCCAAAAACATTCAGTACTTC. It encodes CASSPYPPAKNIQYF.